This is a list of T cell receptor beta chains from one sample in a study of regulatory T cells in long-lasting Graves disease. TCRdb passed the multiplex PCR reads through MiXCR, listing each CDR3 protein once. The sample includes 200,000 to 250,000 distinct CDR3 sequences, 20% to 25% of them seen just once. The input for sequencing was peripheral blood mononuclear cells (PBMCs), taken at new diagnosis, from a patient treated with antithyroid drugs. Receptor source: a female donor with Graves disease. The CDR3 runs from the conserved cysteine through the conserved F or W. A D gene is named only where the DNA matches it firmly. Clone size appears in some rows only: once, few, many, or a class for an expanded clone.

V	size	J	D	CDR3	DNA
TRBV6-2/TRBV6-3	many	TRBJ1-1	.	CASRTDRQFRAFF	TGTGCCAGCAGGACTGACAGGCAGTTCCGAGCTTTCTTT
TRBV7-3	.	TRBJ2-5	TRBD2	CASSDPGGGQETQYF	TGTGCCAGCAGCGACCCGGGGGGGGGACAAGAGACCCAGTACTTC
TRBV20-1	many	TRBJ1-6	.	CSARDPLKKALHF	TGCAGTGCTAGAGATCCGCTGAAGAAGGCCCTCCACTTT
TRBV12-3/TRBV12-4	many	TRBJ2-5	TRBD2	CASSPQAGGETQYF	TGTGCCAGCAGTCCCCAAGCGGGGGGGGAGACCCAGTACTTC
TRBV20-1	many	TRBJ1-4	.	CSARDITEDEKLFF	TGCAGTGCTAGAGATATTACGGAAGATGAAAAACTGTTTTTT
TRBV20-1	many	TRBJ2-5	TRBD1	CSASPRGRETQYF	TGCAGTGCTAGTCCCAGGGGGCGAGAGACCCAGTACTTC
TRBV4-1	few	TRBJ2-7	.	CASSQAGQTYEQYF	TGCGCCAGCAGCCAAGCGGGACAAACCTACGAGCAGTACTTC
TRBV5-5	many	TRBJ1-4	.	CASSRGRGDEKLFF	TGTGCCAGCAGTCGGGGGCGCGGTGATGAAAAACTGTTTTTT
TRBV18	.	TRBJ2-4	TRBD1	CASSPEGQYYIQYF	TGTGCCAGCTCACCTGAGGGACAGTACTACATTCAGTACTTC
TRBV27	many	TRBJ1-1	TRBD1	CASDRDRGRGAEAFF	TGTGCCAGCGACCGGGACAGGGGGCGTGGGGCTGAAGCTTTCTTT
TRBV7-2	many	TRBJ2-3	TRBD2	CASSLGEASGSMTDTQYF	TGTGCCAGCAGCTTAGGCGAGGCTAGCGGGAGTATGACAGATACGCAGTATTTT
TRBV29-1	many	TRBJ2-3	TRBD2	CSVELGVPGLGLRTDTQYF	TGCAGCGTTGAATTAGGGGTCCCGGGACTAGGGCTCCGCACAGATACGCAGTATTTT
TRBV14	.	TRBJ1-3	.	CASSRQARNTIYF	TGTGCCAGCAGCAGACAGGCTCGAAACACCATATATTTT
TRBV6-5	.	TRBJ2-7	.	CASSYGGGFSYEQYF	TGTGCCAGCAGTTACGGGGGCGGTTTCTCCTACGAGCAGTACTTC
TRBV9	few	TRBJ2-2	.	CASSATGSTGELFF	TGTGCCAGCAGCGCCACCGGCTCGACCGGGGAGCTGTTTTTT
TRBV6-1	many	TRBJ2-7	.	CASSRGDEQYF	TGTGCCAGCAGCAGAGGTGACGAGCAGTACTTC
TRBV5-5	.	TRBJ1-2	.	CASSLATRPNYGYTF	TGTGCCAGCAGCTTGGCCACCAGACCCAATTATGGCTACACCTTC
TRBV7-2	many	TRBJ1-6	.	CASSLARTGMRSPLHF	TGTGCCAGCAGCTTAGCGCGTACAGGGATGCGTTCACCCCTCCACTTT
TRBV28	many	TRBJ2-7	.	CASSLLGGTYEQYF	TGTGCCAGCAGCCTGCTGGGCGGGACCTACGAGCAGTACTTC
TRBV5-5	few	TRBJ2-3	.	CASSLFASPTDTQYF	TGTGCCAGCAGCTTGTTTGCGAGTCCCACAGATACGCAGTATTTT